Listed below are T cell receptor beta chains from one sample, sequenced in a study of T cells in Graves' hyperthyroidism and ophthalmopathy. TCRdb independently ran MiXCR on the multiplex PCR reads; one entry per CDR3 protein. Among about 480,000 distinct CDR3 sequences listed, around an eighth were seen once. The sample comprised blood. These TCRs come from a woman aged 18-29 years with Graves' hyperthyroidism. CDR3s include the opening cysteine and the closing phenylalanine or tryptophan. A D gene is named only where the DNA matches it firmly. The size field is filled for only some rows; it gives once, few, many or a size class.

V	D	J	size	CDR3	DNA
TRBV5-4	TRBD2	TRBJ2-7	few	CASAMREGYEQYF	TGTGCCTCGGCGATGCGGGAGGGCTACGAGCAGTACTTC
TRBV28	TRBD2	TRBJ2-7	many	CASSESSGSYEQYF	TGTGCCAGCAGTGAGTCTAGCGGCTCCTACGAGCAGTACTTC
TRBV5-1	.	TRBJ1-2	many	CASSLEAAYGYTF	TGCGCCAGCAGCTTGGAAGCGGCCTATGGCTACACCTTC
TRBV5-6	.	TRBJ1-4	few	CASSFRSTTANEKLFF	TGTGCCAGCAGCTTTCGATCGACGACAGCTAATGAAAAACTGTTTTTT
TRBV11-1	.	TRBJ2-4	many	CASTARTTNIQYF	TGTGCCAGCACCGCGCGGACTACGAACATTCAGTACTTC
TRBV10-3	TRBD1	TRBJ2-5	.	CATRTGQETQYF	TGTGCCACCCGGACAGGGCAGGAGACCCAGTACTTC
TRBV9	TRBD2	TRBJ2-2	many	CASSVEAGGGVANTGELFF	TGTGCCAGCAGCGTAGAAGCGGGAGGGGGAGTGGCGAACACCGGGGAGCTGTTTTTT
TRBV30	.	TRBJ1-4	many	CAWRELFATNEKLFF	TGTGCCTGGAGGGAACTTTTTGCAACTAATGAAAAACTGTTTTTT
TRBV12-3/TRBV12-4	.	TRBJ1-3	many	CASSPTSAGNTIYF	TGTGCCAGCAGCCCTACATCGGCTGGAAACACCATATATTTT
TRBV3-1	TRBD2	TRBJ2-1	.	CGSSQLSSGRSNEQFF	TGTGGCAGCAGCCAACTTTCTAGCGGGAGATCCAATGAGCAGTTCTTC
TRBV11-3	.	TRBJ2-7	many	CASSPYAREQYF	TGTGCCAGCAGCCCCTATGCGCGCGAGCAGTACTTC
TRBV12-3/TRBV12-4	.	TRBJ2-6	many	CATSRGTGLSGANVLTF	TGTGCCACCTCGCGCGGGACGGGACTCTCTGGGGCCAACGTCCTGACTTTC
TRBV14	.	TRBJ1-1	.	CASSQDMGYLNTEAFF	TGTGCCAGCAGCCAAGACATGGGTTATCTGAACACTGAAGCTTTCTTT
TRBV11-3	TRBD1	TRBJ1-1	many	CASSLGNRQGEAFF	TGTGCCAGCAGCTTAGGAAACCGACAGGGGGAAGCTTTCTTT
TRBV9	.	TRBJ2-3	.	CASSVGLPSTDTQYF	TGTGCCAGCAGCGTGGGACTCCCTAGCACAGATACGCAGTATTTT
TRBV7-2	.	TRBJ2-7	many	CASSLWTISGEQYF	TGTGCCAGCAGCTTATGGACGATATCAGGCGAGCAGTACTTC
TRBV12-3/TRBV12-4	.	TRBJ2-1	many	CASSTRTPGARGSDEQFF	TGTGCCAGCAGTACAAGAACCCCCGGGGCGAGAGGAAGCGATGAGCAGTTCTTC
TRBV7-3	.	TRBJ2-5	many	CASSSLAGSLRETQYF	TGTGCCAGCAGCTCGCTCGCGGGGAGCTTGCGAGAGACCCAGTACTTC
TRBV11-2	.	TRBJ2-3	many	CASSFSPPVPRNTQYF	TGTGCCAGCAGCTTTAGTCCCCCTGTGCCCCGAAATACGCAGTATTTT
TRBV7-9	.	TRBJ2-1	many	CASSFALSNEWQFF	TGTGCCAGCAGCTTTGCCCTTTCCAATGAGTGGCAGTTCTTC
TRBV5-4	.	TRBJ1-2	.	CASSLGGGAFGYTF	TGTGCCAGCAGCTTGGGGGGGGGCGCTTTTGGCTACACCTTC
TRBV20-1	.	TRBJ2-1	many	CSARESGPRSQFF	TGCAGTGCTAGAGAATCGGGACCCAGATCCCAGTTCTTC
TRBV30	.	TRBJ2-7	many	CAWSVVQTYEQYF	TGTGCCTGGAGTGTAGTACAAACCTACGAGCAGTACTTC
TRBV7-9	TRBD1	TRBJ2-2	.	CASSSRGQGEIGELFF	TGTGCCAGCAGCTCCCGTGGACAGGGAGAAATCGGGGAGCTGTTTTTT
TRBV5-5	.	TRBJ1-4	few	CASTDRQTNEKLFF	TGTGCCAGCACCGACCGGCAGACTAATGAAAAACTGTTTTTT
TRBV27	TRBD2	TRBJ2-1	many	CASRLAGLYNEQFF	TGTGCCAGCAGATTAGCGGGCCTCTACAATGAGCAGTTCTTC
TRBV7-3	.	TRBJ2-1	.	CASSLIGGSSYNEQFF	TGTGCCAGCAGCTTAATAGGGGGGAGCTCCTACAATGAGCAGTTCTTC
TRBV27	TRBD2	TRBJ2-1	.	CASSLWGGRAHNEQFF	TGTGCCAGCAGTTTATGGGGCGGGAGGGCCCACAATGAGCAGTTCTTC
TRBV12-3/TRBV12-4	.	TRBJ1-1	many	CASSLPPRQTLMNTEAFF	TGTGCCAGCAGTTTACCCCCTCGGCAGACCTTAATGAACACTGAAGCTTTCTTT
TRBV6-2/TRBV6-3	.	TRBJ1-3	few	CASRRLQGALSGNTIYF	TGTGCCAGCAGACGCCTACAGGGAGCCCTCTCTGGAAACACCATATATTTT
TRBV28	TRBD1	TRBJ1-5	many	CASRIDRVRSNQPQHF	TGTGCCAGCAGAATTGACAGGGTAAGGAGCAATCAGCCCCAGCATTTT
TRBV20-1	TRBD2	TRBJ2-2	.	CSAGLAAGAGELFF	TGCAGTGCTGGACTAGCGGCCGGGGCAGGGGAGCTGTTTTTT
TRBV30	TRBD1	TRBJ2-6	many	CAWSQGAGANVLTF	TGTGCCTGGTCGCAGGGGGCTGGGGCCAACGTCCTGACTTTC
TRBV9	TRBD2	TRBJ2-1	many	CASSLEPGTSVYNEQFF	TGTGCCAGCAGCCTAGAACCCGGGACTAGCGTCTACAATGAGCAGTTCTTC
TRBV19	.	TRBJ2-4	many	CASSGTTKNIQYF	TGTGCCAGTTCAGGGACAACCAAAAACATTCAGTACTTC
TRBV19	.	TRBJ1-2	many	CASSFGGGYGYTF	TGTGCCAGTAGTTTTGGGGGAGGCTATGGCTACACCTTC
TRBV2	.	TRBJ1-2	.	CASSKGRQVNFGYTF	TGTGCCAGCAGTAAGGGAAGGCAGGTGAATTTTGGCTACACCTTC
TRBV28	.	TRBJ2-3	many	CASSPPGPGFYTQYF	TGTGCCAGCAGCCCCCCAGGGCCAGGGTTTTATACGCAGTATTTT
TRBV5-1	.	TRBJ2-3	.	CASSNPGVNPTDTQYF	TGCGCCAGCAGCAACCCCGGGGTAAATCCCACAGATACGCAGTATTTT
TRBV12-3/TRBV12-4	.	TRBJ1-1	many	CASSHRTLNTEAFF	TGTGCCAGCAGCCACCGGACCCTTAACACTGAAGCTTTCTTT
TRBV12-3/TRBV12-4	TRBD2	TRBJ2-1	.	CASSSGQRGLAGGPVNEQFF	TGTGCCAGCAGTTCCGGTCAACGAGGACTAGCGGGAGGGCCTGTCAATGAGCAGTTCTTC
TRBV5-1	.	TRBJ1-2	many	CASSLEQTGYTF	TGCGCCAGCAGCTTGGAACAGACTGGCTACACCTTC
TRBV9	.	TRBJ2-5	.	CASSVGLQETQYF	TGTGCCAGCAGCGTCGGGCTCCAAGAGACCCAGTACTTC
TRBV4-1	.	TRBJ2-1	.	CASSQESRTVYNEQFF	TGCGCCAGCAGCCAAGAATCCAGGACAGTTTACAATGAGCAGTTCTTC
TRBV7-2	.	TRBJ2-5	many	CASSLLDYTPAQYF	TGTGCCAGCAGCTTACTGGACTATACACCCGCCCAGTACTTC
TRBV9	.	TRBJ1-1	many	CASSVGGSAEAFF	TGTGCCAGCAGCGTAGGGGGAAGCGCTGAAGCTTTCTTT
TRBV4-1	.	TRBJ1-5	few	CASSQGGKGPLNQPQHF	TGCGCCAGCAGCCAAGGTGGGAAGGGTCCTCTCAATCAGCCCCAGCATTTT
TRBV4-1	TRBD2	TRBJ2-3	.	CASSQGISSGGSTDTQYF	TGCGCCAGCAGCCAAGGTATTTCTAGCGGGGGGAGCACAGATACGCAGTATTTT
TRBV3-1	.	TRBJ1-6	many	CASSRQHGNSPLHF	TGTGCCAGCAGTCGACAGCATGGCAATTCACCCCTCCACTTT
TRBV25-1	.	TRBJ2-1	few	CASSVGAGIPFF	.
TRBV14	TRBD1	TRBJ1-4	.	CDSSRSGTGVEKLFF	TGTGACAGCAGCCGGTCCGGGACAGGGGTCGAAAAACTGTTTTTT
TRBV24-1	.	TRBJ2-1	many	CATQGGSDPNYEQFF	TGTGCCACTCAAGGGGGTAGCGACCCAAACTATGAGCAGTTCTTC
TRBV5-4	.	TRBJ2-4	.	CASSLRDRQNIQYF	TGTGCCAGCAGCTTGAGGGATCGTCAGAACATTCAGTACTTC
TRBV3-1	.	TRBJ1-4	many	CASSQDPRANEKLFF	TGTGCCAGCAGCCAAGATCCCCGGGCTAATGAAAAACTGTTTTTT